Listed below are T cell receptor beta chains from one sample, sequenced in a study of T cells in Graves' hyperthyroidism and ophthalmopathy. TCRdb ran MiXCR on the multiplex PCR reads and lists one entry per CDR3 protein. Here the sample spans roughly 740,000 distinct CDR3 sequences, roughly 15% being singletons. The specimen was blood. The source is a man between 18 and 29 years old with Graves' hyperthyroidism. Each CDR3 is given with its conserved first and last residue. A D gene is named only where the DNA matches it firmly. Not every row has a clone size; where given, it reads once, few, many or a size class.

D	V	J	size	DNA	CDR3
-	TRBV20-1	TRBJ2-4	few	TGCAGTGCTAGAGATCCGAGGAGGGGCATTCAGTACTTC	CSARDPRRGIQYF
TRBD1	TRBV28	TRBJ2-1	many	TGTGCCAGCAGTTCGACAGGGAACAATGAGCAGTTCTTC	CASSSTGNNEQFF
TRBD2	TRBV7-3	TRBJ2-5	few	TGTGCCAGCAGCTTCGACGGGAGGGGAGGGACCCAGTACTTC	CASSFDGRGGTQYF
TRBD1	TRBV24-1	TRBJ2-3	-	TGTGCCACCAGTCCCCTGGGGACAGATGCCACAGATACGCAGTATTTT	CATSPLGTDATDTQYF
TRBD1	TRBV27	TRBJ1-2	few	TGTGCCAGCAGTCCTGGGACAGGGTTATTCCATGGCTACACCTTC	CASSPGTGLFHGYTF
-	TRBV11-2	TRBJ2-6	few	TGTGCCAGCAGCGCCCCGTCTGGGGCCAACGTCCTGACTTTC	CASSAPSGANVLTF
-	TRBV18	TRBJ1-5	-	TGTGCCAGCTCACCAGACCTCCTGGGGTCAGCCCAGCATTTT	CASSPDLLGSAQHF
-	TRBV10-2	TRBJ1-2	many	TGCGCCAGCAGTGAGTCGATAGCCAGGAGTAACTATGGCTACACCTTC	CASSESIARSNYGYTF
-	TRBV28	TRBJ1-5	-	TGTGCCAGCAGTTTAGTGACGCATAATCAGCCCCAGCATTTT	CASSLVTHNQPQHF
-	TRBV20-1	TRBJ1-6	few	TGCAGTGCCCAGGGAGGGGCAGGGAATTCACCCCTCCACTTT	CSAQGGAGNSPLHF
TRBD1	TRBV20-1	TRBJ2-7	few	TGCAGTGCTAGAATCCCGGGACAGGGGGCGATCTACGAGCAGTACTTC	CSARIPGQGAIYEQYF
TRBD1	TRBV28	TRBJ2-7	many	TGTGCTAGCAGCTTAGGACAGGGGAACTACGAGCAGTACTTC	CASSLGQGNYEQYF
TRBD2	TRBV3-1	TRBJ2-3	-	TGTGCCAGCAGCCAAGACATGGCGGGAGGGCCTTTAGATACGCAGTATTTT	CASSQDMAGGPLDTQYF
TRBD1	TRBV20-1	TRBJ1-1	few	TGCAGTGCTAGAGAAGTAACAGGGGGATTGAACACTGAAGCTTTCTTT	CSAREVTGGLNTEAFF
-	TRBV28	TRBJ1-1	-	TGTGCCAGCAGTTTAGACCCCCCGCAGGGAGGAGGGGTGAACACTGAAGCTTTCTTT	CASSLDPPQGGGVNTEAFF
TRBD1	TRBV4-1	TRBJ1-1	few	TGCGCCAGCAGCCAAGTCAGGGGGCGCAATTCTGAAGCTTTCTTT	CASSQVRGRNSEAFF
TRBD2	TRBV9	TRBJ2-1	few	TGTGCCAGCAGCGCAGGCGGGGGGGGACAGCTATCTATCCTCTTC	CASSAGGGGQLSILF
-	TRBV5-1	TRBJ2-3	-	TGCGCCAGCAGCAAAAGGACCCCCCGGGGCACAGATACGCAGTATTTT	CASSKRTPRGTDTQYF
-	TRBV6-2/TRBV6-3	TRBJ1-5	-	TGTGCCAGCAGTACCCGGGAGGAGATTAGCAATCAGCCCCAGCATTTT	CASSTREEISNQPQHF
-	TRBV28	TRBJ1-3	-	TGTGCCAGCAGTTCCGTCAGTTCCTCTGGAAACACCATATATTTT	CASSSVSSSGNTIYF
-	TRBV2	TRBJ1-2	many	TGTGCCAGCAAGTCAGGCAGGGTCGATGGCTACACCTTC	CASKSGRVDGYTF
-	TRBV15	TRBJ2-1	many	TGTGCCACCAGCAGAACCTCGACAGACAATGAGCAGTTCTTC	CATSRTSTDNEQFF
-	TRBV28	TRBJ2-1	many	TGTGCCAGCAGCGATGACAGCCCCAATGAGCAGTTCTTC	CASSDDSPNEQFF